One and the same sample provided the 10 T cell receptor beta chains below, sequenced in a study of response to subunit inactivated influenza vaccine. TCRdb reprocessed the RT-PCR reads via MiXCR and lists one record per CDR3 protein. The table includes under 550,000 distinct CDR3 sequences, 6.5% to 8% detected once. The material was PBMCs from blood, obtained about 24 months after vaccination. The receptor set was obtained from a man aged 50 to 75 who received an inactivated influenza vaccine.

This clonotype was recorded at least ten times. The rearrangement uses TRBV7-9 and TRBJ2-7, with 9 bases matching TRBD1. V shed 4 bases and J 2 bases; nucleotides not matched to a gene: 9. Germline CDR1 reads SEHNR; CDR2 reads FQNEAQ (reference sequence). The CDR3 spans 16 residues. CDR3 DNA: TGTGCCAGCAGCTCACAAACCGGGACAGGGCCCTACGAGCAGTACTTC. Encoded protein: CASSSQTGTGPYEQYF.

This clonotype was counted many times. This chain connects TRBV5-5 to TRBJ2-2, with unresolved D. The ends were cut back, 4 bases at V and 7 bases at J, with 17 bases in the middle. This CDR3 region has 15 residues. CDR1 is SGHKS and CDR2 is YYEKEE in the germline V gene (reference sequence). The CDR3 loop reads CASSPNRISGGELFF. The DNA of the CDR3 is TGTGCCAGCAGCCCGAACAGAATTAGTGGCGGGGAGCTGTTTTTT.

This clonotype was recorded at least ten times. This chain links TRBV7-8 with TRBJ1-1, with TRBD1 matching 7 bases. The CDR3 covers 15 residues. The germline gives CDR1 SGHVS, CDR2 FQNEAQ. V trimming: 0 bases; J trimming: 0 bases; junction bases outside the gene matches: 1. CDR3 region: CASSLATGMNTEAFF. CDR3 bases: TGTGCCAGCAGCTTAGCGACAGGGATGAACACTGAAGCTTTCTTT. Full variable domain (outside the CDR3, taken from reference TRBV7-8 and TRBJ1-1): GAGVSQSPRYKVAKRGQDVALRCDPISGHVSLFWYQQALGQGPEFLTYFQNEAQLDKSGLPSDRFFAERPEGSVSTLKIQRTQQEDSAVYLCASSLATGMNTEAFFGQGTRLTVV.

This chain links TRBV12-3 or TRBV12-4 with TRBJ2-3; 7 bases map to TRBD1. V lost 7 bases to trimming and J lost 0 bases; unmatched junction nucleotides: 7. There are 15 residues in the CDR3. The DNA of the CDR3 is TGTGCCAGCACCCCGGACAGGACTAGCACAGATACGCAGTATTTT. This sequence encodes CASTPDRTSTDTQYF.

In its sample, this clonotype was seen many times. The chain employs TRBV7-2 and TRBJ2-7; tentative D call: TRBD2 (6 bases). The CDR3 length is 13 residues. V lost 2 bases and J 4 bases, leaving 9 bases between the germline ends. Per the germline V gene, CDR1 is SGHTA and CDR2 is FQGNSA. The CDR3 DNA reads TGTGCCAGCAGCTTACGGCGGGGTTACGAGCAGTACTTC. This translates into CASSLRRGYEQYF.

CDR3 sequence (DNA): TGCAGTGCTAGAGCCACAGGGTTTAGCTCTGGAAACACCATATATTTT. This codes for CSARATGFSSGNTIYF. V gene TRBV20-1 combines with J gene TRBJ1-3, with a possible D match to TRBD1 (6 bases). CDR3 size: 16 residues. The germline V gene has CDR1 DFQATT and CDR2 SNEGSKA (reference sequence). V lost 1 base and J lost 0, with 13 bases in between.

V is TRBV6-1 and J is TRBJ2-7; D is uncertain. This CDR3 spans 13 amino acids. In germline, CDR1 is MNHNS, CDR2 SASEGT. Trimming took 4 bases from V and 6 from J, leaving 13 bases between them. The CDR3 spells CASSVGILPEQYF. The CDR3 bases are TGTGCCAGCAGTGTAGGGATTCTGCCCGAGCAGTACTTC.

This clonotype has more than one count but fewer than ten. The V gene is TRBV20-1, the J gene TRBJ1-3; 10 nucleotides agree with TRBD1. This CDR3 has 17 amino acids. V was pared by 4 bases and J by 4 bases, with 13 bases of the junction left unmatched. Germline V gene lookup returns CDR1 DFQATT and CDR2 SNEGSKA (reference sequence). The DNA of the CDR3 is TGCAGTGCTATTACATGGGACAGGGGAAAATCCGGAAACACCATATATTTT. As protein: CSAITWDRGKSGNTIYF.

The J gene is TRBJ1-1, the V gene TRBV20-1, with TRBD1 matching over 7 bases. V shed 0 bases, J shed 2 bases, and the junction held 6 bases outside the gene matches. The germline V gene encodes CDR1 DFQATT and CDR2 SNEGSKA (reference sequence). The length of the CDR3 is 15 residues. Here the CDR3 reads CSARDPRQGNTEAFF. CDR3 bases: TGCAGTGCTAGAGATCCCCGACAGGGCAACACTGAAGCTTTCTTT.

The chain is built from TRBV12-3 or TRBV12-4 and TRBJ2-1; tentatively, D is TRBD1 (6 bases). V dropped 6 bases and J dropped 3 bases, with 18 bases sitting between them. This CDR3 has 16 amino acids. CDR3 nucleotides: TGTGCCAGCAGCCTGGACAGTGGATGGCACTACAATGAGCAGTTCTTC. Residues: CASSLDSGWHYNEQFF.